This paragraph covers one TCR beta chain sequence. Its antigen is currently unknown. These data originate in a study of T-cell memory formation after mild COVID-19. Study as a whole: TCR clusters mostly belonged to single donors.

Regarding the study as a whole: A second wave expanding day 15 to 37 was CD4+-biased; contracting clones were balanced. The appearance of some responding clones in pre-infection memory suggested that cross-reactive memory joined.

Germline lookup yields CDR1 LNHNV and CDR2 YYDKDF (reference sequence). This CDR3 comprises 16 residues. V lost 1 base and J lost 0; bases outside the gene matches: 4. Constant-segment primers were used for 5'RACE, and the resulting TCR alpha and TCR beta cDNA libraries carried sample barcodes and UMIs. TCRdb recomputed calls from the 5' RACE reads with MiXCR, one row per CDR3 protein. The repertoire holds about 470,000 distinct CDR3 sequences, more than 20% seen once, with 12% in the top ten. Sequenced: PBMCs or a T cell subset sorted from them (not recorded which). The chain links TRBV15 to TRBJ2-7; 9 bases align to TRBD1. The receptor was isolated from an adult woman who had mild COVID-19 (a few samples of this study predate the infection). Cell type and time point are not known. CDR3 residues: CATSRGTGGYSYEQYF. Here the CDR3 DNA reads TGTGCCACCAGCAGAGGTACAGGGGGCTACTCCTACGAGCAGTACTTC.